The next 19 T cell receptor beta chains were all read from a single sample in a study of identical twins. TCRdb recomputed calls from the 5' RACE reads with MiXCR, one row per CDR3 protein. The sample records hundreds of thousands of distinct CDR3 sequences, 5.5% to 7% being singletons. The data were also submitted as part of a second study, on yellow fever vaccine responses in identical twins.

Sequencing was performed on memory (CD45RO+) T cells sorted from blood. The receptor source for this set is a woman between 18 and 30 years old in good health.

This clonotype was found many times. This chain links TRBV11-1 with TRBJ2-5; 13 nucleotides agree with TRBD2. The ends lost 5 bases at V and 3 bases at J; junction bases unmatched: 12. The germline V gene encodes CDR1 SGHAT and CDR2 FQDESV (reference sequence). The CDR3 is made up of 18 amino acids. The CDR3 loop reads CASSTPGLAGRGEETQYF. For the CDR3, the DNA is TGTGCCAGCAGCACTCCGGGACTAGCGGGGAGAGGGGAAGAGACCCAGTACTTC.

The chain combines TRBV18 with TRBJ2-5, with 7 nucleotides matching TRBD1. Germline CDR1 KGHSH, CDR2 LQKENI. Trimming at V came to 3 bases and at J to 5 bases, leaving 6 bases not matched to a gene. This CDR3 has 14 amino acids. The CDR3 loop is CASSPPTGSETQYF. Here the CDR3 DNA reads TGTGCCAGCTCACCTCCGACAGGGTCGGAGACCCAGTACTTC.

This clonotype was found a few times. The rearrangement uses TRBV2 and TRBJ2-7, with D tentatively TRBD1 (5 bases). The V gene's germline CDR1 is SNHLY and CDR2 FYNNEI. The CDR3 extends over 12 amino acids. V lost 2 bases and J lost 6, with 8 bases in between. Here the CDR3 DNA reads TGTGCCAGCAGTGAATCAGGGTCCGAGCAGTACGTC. This codes for CASSESGSEQYV.

This chain uses TRBV12-3 or TRBV12-4 with TRBJ2-5; 11 bases align to TRBD1. With 5 bases clipped from V and 4 bases from J, the junction kept 6 bases outside the gene matches. The CDR3 is 15 amino acids. CDR3 loop: CASSQRTGGTETQYF. CDR3 bases: TGTGCCAGCAGTCAGAGGACAGGGGGCACAGAGACCCAGTACTTC.

This clonotype occurred many times. J is TRBJ2-5 and V is TRBV5-1, with TRBD1 matching over 7 bases. The trim removed 5 bases at V and 2 bases at J, leaving 6 bases unmatched. This CDR3 is built from 14 residues. In germline, CDR1 is SGHRS, CDR2 YFSETQ. DNA of the CDR3: TGCGCCAGCAGTCGACAGGGAAAACAAGAGACCCAGTACTTC. As protein: CASSRQGKQETQYF.

This clonotype came up many times. This rearrangement joins TRBV7-8 to TRBJ1-1; D perhaps matches TRBD1 (6 bases). Deletions cut 4 bases from V and 4 bases from J, with 16 bases between. Germline CDR1 and CDR2: SGHVS and FQNEAQ. The CDR3 covers 15 residues. CDR3 nucleotides: TGTGCCAGCAGCTCCCCGACAGGAAAGATCACTGAAGCTTTCTTT. Residues: CASSSPTGKITEAFF.

This sequence joins TRBV14 and TRBJ1-2, with D perhaps matching TRBD1 (6 bases). Trimming pared 0 bases from V and 1 base from J, leaving 6 bases between. The CDR3 sequence is 14 residues long. Germline V CDR1 and CDR2: SGHDN, FVKESK. The CDR3 here is CASSQEGHNYGYTF. The CDR3, as DNA: TGTGCCAGCAGCCAAGAGGGACATAACTATGGCTACACCTTC.

This clonotype was seen at least ten times. The chain links TRBV7-2 to TRBJ1-2; the D is unclear. The CDR3 has 15 amino acids. In germline, CDR1 is SGHTA, CDR2 FQGNSA. V was shortened by 1 base and J by 0 bases, with 9 bases between the two germline ends. The CDR3 protein is CASSLDARANYGYTF. CDR3 DNA sequence: TGTGCCAGCAGCTTAGATGCGAGGGCTAACTATGGCTACACCTTC.

The table lists this clonotype with a few counts. V gene TRBV3-1 combines with J gene TRBJ2-5, with D perhaps matching TRBD2 (5 bases). This CDR3 contains 14 residues. V gave up 4 bases and J gave up 4 bases, with 13 bases separating them. Germline V lookup: CDR1 LGHDT, CDR2 YNNKEL (reference sequence). CDR3 sequence reads: CASSRSRVGETQYF. The DNA for the CDR3 is TGTGCCAGCAGCCGTTCGAGGGTCGGAGAGACCCAGTACTTC.

The CDR3, as DNA: TGCGCCAGCCGAGAACTATCTAAACCGGGGGAGCTGTTTTTT. It specifies CASRELSKPGELFF. J is TRBJ2-2 and V is TRBV5-1; D gene uncertain. CDR3 length: 14 amino acids. V was trimmed by 7 bases and J by 8 bases, leaving 18 bases between them. The germline V gene encodes CDR1 SGHRS and CDR2 YFSETQ.

This clonotype has a count of ten or more. The V call is TRBV3-1, the J call TRBJ2-7; 15 bases fit TRBD2. Germline V gene sequence: CDR1 LGHDT, CDR2 YNNKEL (reference sequence). The junction had 3 bases not matched to a gene; V was cut back by 4 bases and J by 5 bases. The CDR3 totals 15 residues. The CDR3 DNA follows: TGTGCCAGCAGCCTGGGACTAGCGGGAGGAGACGAGCAGTACTTC. Its translation: CASSLGLAGGDEQYF.

The chain carries TRBV28 and TRBJ1-5, with D possibly matching TRBD1 (6 bases). Trimming took 4 bases from V and 3 from J, leaving 13 bases between them. This CDR3 contains 15 residues. The germline gives CDR1 MDHEN, CDR2 SYDVKM. The CDR3 DNA reads TGTGCCAGCAGTTCCCTGGGGGGGCCCAATCAGCCCCAGCATTTT. This encodes CASSSLGGPNQPQHF.

Many counts were recorded for this clonotype. The chain combines TRBV12-3 or TRBV12-4 with TRBJ1-2; 9 bases agree with TRBD1. This CDR3 spans 14 amino acids. The V gene end was trimmed by 5 bases and the J gene end by 4 bases; junction bases not matched to a gene: 5. The DNA for the CDR3 is TGTGCCAGCAGTCCGGGACAGGGAATCTATGGCTACACCTTC. This gives the protein CASSPGQGIYGYTF.

This chain links TRBV7-2 with TRBJ2-5, with TRBD1 matching 8 bases. This CDR3 region has 13 residues. J gave up 3 bases and V 6 bases, and 3 bases lay outside the gene matches. Germline V gives CDR1 SGHTA, CDR2 FQGNSA. DNA of the CDR3: TGTGCCAGCAGTCGGACAGGGAAAGAGACCCAGTACTTC. Protein product: CASSRTGKETQYF.

This clonotype was found many times. V usage is TRBV2 and J usage is TRBJ1-1; a weak D match, TRBD1 (5 bases). The CDR3 extends over 19 amino acids. Germline lookup yields CDR1 SNHLY and CDR2 FYNNEI. Trimming shortened V by 7 bases and J by 9 bases, and 36 bases separated the two germline ends. The DNA of the CDR3 is TGTGCCAGCATTTCTAGGGACCAAGTTGCAGGAGGGACTGAAGCTAAAGCTTTCTTT. As protein: CASISRDQVAGGTEAKAFF.

As concerns this clonotype: A read error may be the cause here, since a much bigger clone is one base away. The chain recombines TRBV5-1 with TRBJ2-3; the D is unclear. Per germline, CDR1 SGHRS and CDR2 YFSETQ. The CDR3 has 14 amino acids. Deletions cut 1 base from V and 6 bases from J, with 12 bases between. For the CDR3, the DNA is TGCGCCAGCAGCTTGACACCACACTCGGATACGCAGTATTTT. Encoded protein: CASSLTPHSDTQYF.

This chain uses TRBV7-9 with TRBJ1-4; 11 positions agree with TRBD1. Germline V gene data show CDR1 as SEHNR and CDR2 as FQNEAQ (reference sequence). J lost 7 bases, V lost 5 bases, and 6 bases had no gene match. The CDR3 covers 15 residues. CDR3 nucleotide sequence: TGTGCCAGCAGCAAAGGACAGGGGGCGGGTGAAAAACTGTTTTTT. Its translation is CASSKGQGAGEKLFF.

The genes are TRBV20-1 and TRBJ2-5; 8 bases agree with TRBD2. J lost 8 bases, V lost 6 bases, and 8 bases had no gene match. Per germline, CDR1 DFQATT and CDR2 SNEGSKA (reference sequence). The CDR3 loop spans 12 amino acids. The CDR3 coding sequence is TGCAGTGCGGCGGGACTAGGGGGAACCCAGTACTTC. Protein sequence: CSAAGLGGTQYF.

Many counts were recorded for this clonotype. The rearrangement links TRBV5-1 to TRBJ2-5, with TRBD2 identical over 7 bases. The CDR3 totals 14 residues. The germline CDR1 and CDR2 sequences are SGHRS and YFSETQ. V gave up 4 bases and J gave up 0 bases; unmatched junction bases: 3. CDR3 DNA sequence: TGCGCCAGCAGCCCTACTAGCGACCAAGAGACCCAGTACTTC. Encoded protein: CASSPTSDQETQYF.